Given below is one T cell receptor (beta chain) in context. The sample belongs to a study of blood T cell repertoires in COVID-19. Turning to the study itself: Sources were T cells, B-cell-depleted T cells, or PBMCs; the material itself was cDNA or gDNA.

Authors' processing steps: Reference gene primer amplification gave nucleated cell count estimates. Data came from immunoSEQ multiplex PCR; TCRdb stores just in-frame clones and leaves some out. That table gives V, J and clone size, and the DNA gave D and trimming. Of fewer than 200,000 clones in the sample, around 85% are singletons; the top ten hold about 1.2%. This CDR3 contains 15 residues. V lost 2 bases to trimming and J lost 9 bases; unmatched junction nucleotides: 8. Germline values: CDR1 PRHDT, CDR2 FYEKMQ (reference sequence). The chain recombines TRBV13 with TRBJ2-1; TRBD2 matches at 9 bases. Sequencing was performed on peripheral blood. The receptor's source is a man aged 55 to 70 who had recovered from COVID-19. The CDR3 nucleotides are TGTGCCAGCAGCTTAATCAGCGGGGGGTTCGGTGAGCAGTTCTTC. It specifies CASSLISGGFGEQFF.